Listed here are 28 T cell receptor beta chains from one sample, sequenced in a study of shared clonotypes between healthy human individuals. Generated by immunoSEQ multiplex PCR, the TCRdb table keeps only in-frame clones and is missing some. The sample has about 470,000 clones; around 79% are singletons. The sample taken for sequencing was PBMCs. Receptors originate from a woman aged 40 to 50 in good health. Some clones in this sample may be carry-over from other donors' samples.

The chain employs TRBV27 and TRBJ2-1; 8 nucleotides line up with TRBD2. Germline values: CDR1 MNHEY, CDR2 SMNVEV (reference sequence). J was trimmed by 4 bases and V by 3 bases; bases with no gene match: 5. The CDR3 consists of 15 residues. The CDR3 region is CASSFSGTGYNEQFF. CDR3 in DNA: TGTGCCAGCAGTTTTAGCGGGACGGGGTACAATGAGCAGTTCTTC.

This clone was observed a handful of times. The chain employs TRBV11-2 and TRBJ1-1; D gene uncertain. Between the trimmed V and J ends, which lost 2 bases and 10 bases, there was a span of 11 bases. There are 12 residues in the CDR3. CDR1 is SGHAT, CDR2 FQNNGV, per germline. The CDR3 region has the DNA TGTGCCAGCAGCTTATACCAGTCTAGAGCTTTCTTT. Translation: CASSLYQSRAFF.

The rearrangement links TRBV29-1 to TRBJ2-5; 9 bases are a match to TRBD2. Judging by the DNA end, TRBJ2-7 fits better; the J call may be wrong. This CDR3 spans 14 amino acids. Per the germline V gene, CDR1 is SQVTM and CDR2 is ANQGSEA. CDR3 nucleotides: TGCAGCGCCGCCGTTTGGGGCGGGGGGGCCGAGCAGTACTTC. This translates into CSAAVWGGGAEQYF.

This chain joins TRBV5-1 and TRBJ2-3, with 8 positions matching TRBD1. The V and J ends lost 2 bases and 1 base, in that order; junction bases with no gene match: 3. Germline V CDR1 and CDR2: SGHRS, YFSETQ. The CDR3 sequence is 15 residues long. CDR3 sequence (DNA): TGCGCCAGCAGCTTAGAGGGACAGGGCACAGATACGCAGTATTTT. Translation: CASSLEGQGTDTQYF.

J is TRBJ1-2 and V is TRBV30; perhaps TRBD1 as D (5 bases). This CDR3 has 13 amino acids. Germline V gives CDR1 GTSNPN, CDR2 SVGIG (reference sequence). V lost 2 bases and J lost 7, with 14 bases in between. CDR3 nucleotides: TGTGCCTGGAGTACGCGGGGGGGAGGTGGCTACACCTTC. It encodes CAWSTRGGGGYTF.

V usage is TRBV7-2 and J usage is TRBJ2-3; possibly TRBD2 for D (7 bases). The ends were cut back, 5 bases at V and 4 bases at J, with 19 bases in the middle. The CDR3 is made up of 16 amino acids. Germline CDR1 is SGHTA and CDR2 is FQGNSA. The CDR3 region has the DNA TGTGCCAGCAGCCCGGCCCTAGCGGAGGGGGCAGATACGCAGTATTTT. This encodes CASSPALAEGADTQYF.

This clone was detected many times. This chain joins TRBV6-6 and TRBJ2-7, with D unresolved. Trimming cost V 0 bases and J 1 base, with 7 bases left between them. Per germline, CDR1 MNHNY and CDR2 SVGAGI (reference sequence). CDR3 size: 14 residues. In nucleotides, the CDR3 is TGTGCCAGCAGTTACTCGGACGGTTCCTACGAGCAGTACTTC. This codes for CASSYSDGSYEQYF.

The chain carries TRBV2 and TRBJ2-3; perhaps TRBD1 as D (6 bases). Germline CDR1 is SNHLY and CDR2 is FYNNEI. Trimming left V 9 bases short and J 6 bases short, with 13 bases between. The CDR3 is 12 amino acids. The CDR3 spells CARGQGDDTQYF. CDR3 coding DNA: TGTGCCAGGGGACAAGGTGACGATACGCAGTATTTT.

This clone was observed a single time. The CDR3 nucleotides read TGTGCCAGCAGCTTAACGTCGACAGCCAAAAACATTCAGTACTTC. Translation: CASSLTSTAKNIQYF. J is TRBJ2-4 and V is TRBV7-3; D gene unclear. From germline, CDR1 is SGHTA and CDR2 FQGTGA. This CDR3 comprises 15 residues. V lost 0 bases, J lost 0 bases, and 6 bases lay in between.

The chain is built from TRBV7-9 and TRBJ1-5; no reliable D call. Germline V lookup: CDR1 SEHNR, CDR2 FQNEAQ (reference sequence). The CDR3 loop spans 13 amino acids. V was trimmed by 3 bases and J by 4 bases, leaving 7 bases between them. The CDR3 bases are TGTGCCAGCAGCTTTTCGGGAAATCAGCCCCAGCATTTT. It encodes CASSFSGNQPQHF. Full variable domain (outside the CDR3, taken from reference TRBV7-9 and TRBJ1-5): DTGVSQNPRHKITKRGQNVTFRCDPISEHNRLYWYRQTLGQGPEFLTYFQNEAQLEKSRLLSDRFSAERPKGSFSTLEIQRTEQGDSAMYLCASSFSGNQPQHFGDGTRLSIL.

The chain links TRBV2 to TRBJ2-5, with D perhaps TRBD1 (6 bases). Germline CDR1 reads SNHLY; CDR2 reads FYNNEI. This CDR3 spans 18 amino acids. Trimming took off 4 bases at V and 4 bases at J, with 25 bases between the two ends. In DNA, the CDR3 is TGTGCCAGCAGTGGCGGTGGTGTACCGGGACACCTTCTAGAGACCCAGTACTTC. This gives the protein CASSGGGVPGHLLETQYF.

This clone showed up just a few times. The chain uses TRBV7-9 and TRBJ1-1; 7 bases are shared with TRBD1. Per germline, CDR1 SEHNR and CDR2 FQNEAQ (reference sequence). CDR3 length equals 13 residues. The V segment lost 5 bases and the J segment 5 bases; nucleotides outside the gene matches: 5. The CDR3 sequence: CASSNQGGTEAFF. As DNA, the CDR3 is TGTGCCAGCAGCAATCAGGGGGGGACTGAAGCTTTCTTT.

The chain uses TRBV15 and TRBJ2-7; D call uncertain. Between the trimmed V and J ends, which lost 0 bases and 6 bases, there was a span of 9 bases. The germline CDR1 and CDR2 sequences are LNHNV and YYDKDF (reference sequence). This CDR3 is 13 amino acids long. CDR3 region: CATSRDRHREQYF. Here the CDR3 DNA reads TGTGCCACCAGCAGAGATCGGCACCGCGAGCAGTACTTC. The full variable domain, rest sourced from reference TRBV15 and TRBJ2-7, is DAMVIQNPRYQVTQFGKPVTLSCSQTLNHNVMYWYQQKSSQAPKLLFHYYDKDFNNEADTPDNFQSRRPNTSFCFLDIRSPGLGDTAMYLCATSRDRHREQYFGPGTRLTVT.

This clone appeared a few times. Written as DNA, the CDR3 is TGTGCTAGTGGTTTGGTAGGGGGGGAGCAGTACTTC. Translating gives CASGLVGGEQYF. This chain joins TRBV12-5 and TRBJ2-7; D is possibly TRBD1 or TRBD2 (6 bases each). Trimming took off 0 bases at V and 7 bases at J, with 7 bases between the two ends. This CDR3 comprises 12 residues. Germline assignment: CDR1 LGHNT and CDR2 FRNRAP.

On this clone: Other DNA sequences in the same sample also yield this CDR3. The chain couples TRBV28 to TRBJ1-2; 8 bases align to TRBD1. The V and J ends lost 5 bases and 4 bases, in that order; junction bases with no gene match: 6. Germline CDR1 reads MDHEN; CDR2 reads SYDVKM. The CDR3 has 14 amino acids. The chain's CDR3 is CASSPGGLGYGYTF. DNA for the CDR3: TGTGCCAGCAGTCCAGGGGGCCTTGGCTATGGCTACACCTTC.

The gene calls are TRBV7-2 and TRBJ1-2; TRBD1 might be the D (5 bases). Trimming took 7 bases from V and 4 from J, leaving 19 bases between them. The CDR3 covers 15 residues. Germline V gives CDR1 SGHTA, CDR2 FQGNSA. In nucleotides, the CDR3 is TGTGCCAGCAACCCCCAGGGAGCGGCGGCCTATGGCTACACCTTC. It translates to CASNPQGAAAYGYTF.

The chain is built from TRBV4-2 and TRBJ2-7; possibly TRBD1 for D (6 bases). V shed 2 bases and J shed 0 bases, with 8 bases lying between them. Germline V gene data show CDR1 as LGHNA and CDR2 as YNFKEQ. This CDR3 contains 14 residues. The CDR3 spells CASSQRQASYEQYF. The CDR3 nucleotides read TGTGCCAGCAGCCAAAGACAGGCCTCCTACGAGCAGTACTTC.

The V call is TRBV4-2, the J call TRBJ1-4; possibly TRBD1 for D (5 bases). V lost 0 bases, J lost 5 bases, and 13 bases lay in between. In germline, CDR1 is LGHNA, CDR2 YNFKEQ. This CDR3 contains 16 residues. The CDR3 loop is CASSQEPGRRNEKLFF. CDR3 bases: TGTGCCAGCAGCCAAGAACCGGGACGGAGAAATGAAAAACTGTTTTTT.

V usage is TRBV14 and J usage is TRBJ2-1; perhaps TRBD2 as D (6 bases). With 1 base removed from V and 4 bases from J, the gap between germline ends came to 14 bases. In germline, CDR1 is SGHDN, CDR2 FVKESK. This CDR3 contains 16 residues. As DNA, the CDR3 is TGTGCCAGCAGCCAAGGACCGGGAGCGTGGTACAATGAGCAGTTCTTC. Its protein product is CASSQGPGAWYNEQFF.

The chain carries TRBV6-1 and TRBJ1-2; 10 bases are a match to TRBD1. Germline values: CDR1 MNHNS, CDR2 SASEGT. The CDR3 length is 14 residues. The junction had 3 bases not matched to a gene; V was cut back by 4 bases and J by 4 bases. The CDR3 is CASSADRGFYGYTF. CDR3 DNA: TGTGCCAGCAGTGCGGACAGGGGGTTCTATGGCTACACCTTC.

The rearrangement links TRBV7-6 to TRBJ2-7, with TRBD2 matching 8 bases. The junction had 1 base not matched to a gene; V was cut back by 1 base and J by 2 bases. CDR3 size: 14 residues. CDR1 is SGHVS and CDR2 is FNYEAQ in the germline V gene. CDR3 nucleotides: TGTGCCAGCAGCTTAGGGGGACTAGCCTACGAGCAGTACTTC. It translates to CASSLGGLAYEQYF. The whole variable domain, remainder taken from reference TRBV7-6 and TRBJ2-7, is GAGVSQSPRYKVTKRGQDVALRCDPISGHVSLYWYRQALGQGPEFLTYFNYEAQQDKSGLPNDRFSAERPEGSISTLTIQRTEQRDSAMYRCASSLGGLAYEQYFGPGTRLTVT.

This clone was observed a single time. The chain joins TRBV7-2 to TRBJ2-6; TRBD1 is a possible D gene (5 bases). The CDR3 has 15 residues. Trimming removed 0 bases at V and 2 bases at J, with 5 bases between. Germline CDR1 is SGHTA and CDR2 is FQGNSA. The CDR3 is CASSLAGAGANVLTF. The CDR3 region has the DNA TGTGCCAGCAGCTTAGCAGGGGCTGGGGCCAACGTCCTGACTTTC.

The chain is built from TRBV19 and TRBJ2-7; 9 bases map to TRBD2. The CDR3 has 13 amino acids. Germline lookup yields CDR1 LNHDA and CDR2 SQIVND (reference sequence). V lost 6 bases to trimming and J lost 6 bases; unmatched junction nucleotides: 6. The CDR3 spells CASRGEREVEQYF. CDR3 nucleotide sequence: TGTGCCAGTAGGGGGGAGCGGGAGGTCGAGCAGTACTTC.

This sequence joins TRBV27 and TRBJ1-5; 8 bases are a match to TRBD1. Unmatched junction bases numbered 10, after V lost 6 bases and J lost 9 bases. From germline, CDR1 is MNHEY and CDR2 SMNVEV (reference sequence). The length of the CDR3 is 14 residues. CDR3 protein: CASSLDRALSPQHF. The CDR3 nucleotides are TGTGCCAGCAGCCTGGACAGGGCACTGTCGCCCCAGCATTTT.

The V and J genes are TRBV28 and TRBJ2-2; D may be TRBD1 or TRBD2 (5 bases each). The CDR3 length is 14 residues. V lost 9 bases and J lost 4, with 15 bases in between. The V gene's germline CDR1 is MDHEN and CDR2 SYDVKM. The CDR3 sequence: CASKLGAGTGELFF. The CDR3 nucleotides are TGTGCCAGTAAGCTCGGGGCGGGCACCGGGGAGCTGTTTTTT.

The chain uses TRBV7-2 and TRBJ2-3, with 11 bases fitting TRBD2. The CDR3 length is 17 residues. CDR1 is SGHTA, CDR2 FQGNSA, per germline. Trimming at V came to 1 base and at J to 2 bases, leaving 5 bases not matched to a gene. CDR3 in amino acids: CASSLVGTSGATDTQYF. DNA for the CDR3: TGTGCCAGCAGCTTAGTGGGGACTAGCGGAGCCACAGATACGCAGTATTTT.

The rearrangement links TRBV4-1 to TRBJ1-5; TRBD1 aligns across 10 bases. In germline, CDR1 is MGHRA, CDR2 YSYEKL. V was pared by 0 bases and J by 6 bases, with 2 bases of the junction left unmatched. This CDR3 contains 15 residues. The CDR3 DNA sequence: TGCGCCAGCAGCCAAGATGGGACAGGGGTTCAGCCCCAGCATTTT. This codes for CASSQDGTGVQPQHF.

By proportion, this clone is medium-sized. The CDR3 region is CASSSTGFASTGELFF. The CDR3 bases are TGTGCCAGCAGCTCGACAGGGTTTGCATCCACCGGGGAGCTGTTTTTT. The genes are TRBV7-3 and TRBJ2-2; 7 bases match TRBD1. Germline V gene data show CDR1 as SGHTA and CDR2 as FQGTGA. CDR3 length: 16 amino acids. The J segment lost 4 bases and the V segment lost 4 bases, leaving 9 bases of the junction unmatched.